This T cell receptor beta chain was captured by sequencing in a study of cytomegalovirus exposure and HLA in healthy donors. Overall study context: T cells numbering about 179 million yielded 95 million to 140 million unique TCR beta sequences in an earlier analysis.

The CDR3 extends over 16 amino acids. The germline CDR1 and CDR2 sequences are MNHNY and SVGAGI (reference sequence). The V end lost 6 bases, the J end lost 0 bases, and 14 bases lay between the germline ends. The study's findings and limits: In a later analysis, TCR beta V- and J-gene trimming was associated with a missense DCLRE1C variant. Some V segments (TRBV6-2 and TRBV6-3 among them) were excluded as indistinguishable.

As concerns this clone: The antigen remains undetermined.

Researchers ran the PCR with 60 Vbeta and 13 Jbeta primers. Profiled with immunoSEQ multiplex PCR; TCRdb holds only in-frame clones, not every one. The data hold under 200,000 clones, with approximately 80% observed a single time. This receptor was identified in a woman between 40 and 50 years old in good health and CMV-seropositive. The rearrangement uses TRBV6-6 and TRBJ1-4, with D possibly being TRBD1 (5 bases). Material: PBMCs. The CDR3 loop reads CASSSTEKATNEKLFF. The CDR3 DNA sequence: TGTGCCAGCAGCTCGACAGAGAAAGCAACTAATGAAAAACTGTTTTTT.